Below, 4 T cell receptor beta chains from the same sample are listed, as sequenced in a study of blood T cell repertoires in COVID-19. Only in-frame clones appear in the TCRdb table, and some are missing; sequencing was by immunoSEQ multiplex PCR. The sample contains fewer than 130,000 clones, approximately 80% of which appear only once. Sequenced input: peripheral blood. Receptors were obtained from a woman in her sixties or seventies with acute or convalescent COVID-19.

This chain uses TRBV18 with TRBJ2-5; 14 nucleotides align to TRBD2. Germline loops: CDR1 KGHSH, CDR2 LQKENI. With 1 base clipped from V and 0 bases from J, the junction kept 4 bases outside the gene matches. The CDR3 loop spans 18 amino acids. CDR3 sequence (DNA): TGTGCCAGCTCACCACGGACTAGCGGGGGGCTGTACCAAGAGACCCAGTACTTC. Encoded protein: CASSPRTSGGLYQETQYF.

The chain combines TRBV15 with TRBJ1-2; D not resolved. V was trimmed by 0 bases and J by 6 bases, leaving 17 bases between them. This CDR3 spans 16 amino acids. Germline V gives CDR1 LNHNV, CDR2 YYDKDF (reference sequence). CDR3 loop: CATSRDRLVGRNGYTF. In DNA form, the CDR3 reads TGTGCCACCAGCAGAGATCGTCTAGTGGGGAGAAATGGCTACACCTTC. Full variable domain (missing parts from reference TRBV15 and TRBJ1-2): DAMVIQNPRYQVTQFGKPVTLSCSQTLNHNVMYWYQQKSSQAPKLLFHYYDKDFNNEADTPDNFQSRRPNTSFCFLDIRSPGLGDTAMYLCATSRDRLVGRNGYTFGSGTRLTVV.

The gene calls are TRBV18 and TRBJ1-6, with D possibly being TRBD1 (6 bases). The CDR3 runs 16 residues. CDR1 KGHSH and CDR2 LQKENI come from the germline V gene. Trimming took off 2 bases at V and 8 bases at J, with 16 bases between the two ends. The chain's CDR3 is CASSPYSDRTYSPLHF. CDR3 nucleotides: TGTGCCAGCTCACCATATTCAGACAGGACTTATTCACCCCTCCACTTT.

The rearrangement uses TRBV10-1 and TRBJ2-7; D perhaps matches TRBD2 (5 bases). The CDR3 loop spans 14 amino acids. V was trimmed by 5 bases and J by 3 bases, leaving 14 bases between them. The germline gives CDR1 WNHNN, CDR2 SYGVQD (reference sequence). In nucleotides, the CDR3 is TGCGCCAGCAGTCCACCGGGGAATTTCTACGAGCAGTACTTC. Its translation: CASSPPGNFYEQYF.